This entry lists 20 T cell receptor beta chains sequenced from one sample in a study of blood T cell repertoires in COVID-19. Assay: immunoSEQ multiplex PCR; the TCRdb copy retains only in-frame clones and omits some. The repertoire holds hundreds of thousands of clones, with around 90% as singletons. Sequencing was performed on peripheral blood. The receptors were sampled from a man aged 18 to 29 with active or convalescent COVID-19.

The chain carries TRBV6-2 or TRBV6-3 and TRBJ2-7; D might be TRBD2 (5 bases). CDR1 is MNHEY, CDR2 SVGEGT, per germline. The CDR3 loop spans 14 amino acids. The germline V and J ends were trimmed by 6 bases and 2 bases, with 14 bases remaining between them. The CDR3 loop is CASSGLETTYEQYF. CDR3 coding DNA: TGTGCCAGCAGCGGACTCGAGACAACCTACGAGCAGTACTTC.

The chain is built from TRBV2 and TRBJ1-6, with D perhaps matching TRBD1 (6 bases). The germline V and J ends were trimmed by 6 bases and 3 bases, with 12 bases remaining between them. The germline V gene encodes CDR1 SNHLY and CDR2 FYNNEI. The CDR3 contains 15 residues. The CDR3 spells CASSGTRSYNSPLHF. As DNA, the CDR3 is TGTGCCAGCAGCGGGACACGGAGCTATAATTCACCCCTCCACTTT.

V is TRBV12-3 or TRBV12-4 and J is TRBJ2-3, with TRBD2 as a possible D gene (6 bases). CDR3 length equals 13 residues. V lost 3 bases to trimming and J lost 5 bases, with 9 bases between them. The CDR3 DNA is TGTGCCAGCAGTTTGGTGGGAGGAGATACGCAGTATTTT. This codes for CASSLVGGDTQYF.

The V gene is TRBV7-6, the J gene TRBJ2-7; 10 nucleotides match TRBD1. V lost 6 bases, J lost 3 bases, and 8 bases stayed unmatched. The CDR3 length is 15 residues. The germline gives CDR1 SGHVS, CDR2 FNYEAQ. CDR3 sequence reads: CASSSPGQGHYEQYF. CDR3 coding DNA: TGTGCCAGCAGTTCTCCGGGACAGGGGCACTACGAGCAGTACTTC.

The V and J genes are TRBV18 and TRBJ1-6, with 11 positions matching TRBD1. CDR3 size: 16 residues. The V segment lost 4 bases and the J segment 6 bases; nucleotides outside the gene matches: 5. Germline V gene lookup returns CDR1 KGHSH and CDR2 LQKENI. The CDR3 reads CASSLSGTGGNSPLHF. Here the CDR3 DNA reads TGTGCCAGCTCACTATCCGGGACAGGGGGTAATTCACCCCTCCACTTT. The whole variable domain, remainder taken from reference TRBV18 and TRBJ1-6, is NAGVMQNPRHLVRRRGQEARLRCSPMKGHSHVYWYRQLPEEGLKFMVYLQKENIIDESGMPKERFSAEFPKEGPSILRIQQVVRGDSAAYFCASSLSGTGGNSPLHFGNGTRLTVT.

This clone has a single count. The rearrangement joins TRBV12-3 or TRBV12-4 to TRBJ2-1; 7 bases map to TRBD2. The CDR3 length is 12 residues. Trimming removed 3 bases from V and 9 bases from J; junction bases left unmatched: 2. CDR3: CASSFSGGEQFF. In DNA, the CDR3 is TGTGCCAGCAGTTTCTCGGGAGGTGAGCAGTTCTTC.

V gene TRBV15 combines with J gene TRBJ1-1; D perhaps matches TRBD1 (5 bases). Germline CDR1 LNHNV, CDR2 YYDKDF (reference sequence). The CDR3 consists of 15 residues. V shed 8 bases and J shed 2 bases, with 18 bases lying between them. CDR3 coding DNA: TGTGCCACCGCTGATAACGGGGGGGTTAACACTGAAGCTTTCTTT. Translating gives CATADNGGVNTEAFF.

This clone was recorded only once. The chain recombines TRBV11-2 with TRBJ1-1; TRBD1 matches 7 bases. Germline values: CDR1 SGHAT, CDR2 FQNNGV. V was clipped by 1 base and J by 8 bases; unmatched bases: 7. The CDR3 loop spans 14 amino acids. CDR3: CASSLGRQGGEAFF. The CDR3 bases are TGTGCCAGCAGCTTAGGAAGACAGGGTGGGGAAGCTTTCTTT.

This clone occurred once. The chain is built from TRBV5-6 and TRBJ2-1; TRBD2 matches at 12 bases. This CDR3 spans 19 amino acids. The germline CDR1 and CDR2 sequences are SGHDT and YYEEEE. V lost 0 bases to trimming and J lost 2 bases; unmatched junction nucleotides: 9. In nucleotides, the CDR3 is TGTGCCAGCAGCTTGGTAGAGGCGCTAGCGGGGGGGACCTACAATGAGCAGTTCTTC. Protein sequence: CASSLVEALAGGTYNEQFF.

The CDR3: CASSWDRGTPLSNQPQHF. As DNA, the CDR3 is TGTGCCAGCAGTTGGGACAGGGGAACCCCCCTTAGCAATCAGCCCCAGCATTTT. This chain connects TRBV6-2 or TRBV6-3 to TRBJ1-5; 10 nucleotides match TRBD1. The CDR3 is 18 residues long. Germline loops: CDR1 MNHEY, CDR2 SVGEGT. V was pared by 4 bases and J by 0 bases, with 9 bases of the junction left unmatched.

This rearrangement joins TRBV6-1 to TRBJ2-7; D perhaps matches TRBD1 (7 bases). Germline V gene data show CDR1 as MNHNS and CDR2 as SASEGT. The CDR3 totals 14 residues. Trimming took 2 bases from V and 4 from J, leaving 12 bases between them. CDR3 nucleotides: TGTGCCAGCAGTGAACAGGGGGGAAGATACGAGCAGTACTTC. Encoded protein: CASSEQGGRYEQYF.

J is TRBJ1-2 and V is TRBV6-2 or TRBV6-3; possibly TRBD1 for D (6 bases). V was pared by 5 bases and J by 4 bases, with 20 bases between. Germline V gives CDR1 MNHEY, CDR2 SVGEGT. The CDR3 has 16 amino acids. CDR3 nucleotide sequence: TGTGCCAGCAGTCAACCGATGGGGGCGGGGGCCTATGGCTACACCTTC. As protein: CASSQPMGAGAYGYTF.

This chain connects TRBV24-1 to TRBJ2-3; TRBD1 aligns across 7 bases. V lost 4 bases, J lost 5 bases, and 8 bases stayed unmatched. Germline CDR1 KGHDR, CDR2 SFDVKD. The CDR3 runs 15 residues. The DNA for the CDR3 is TGTGCCACCAGTGAGCCAACGGGACAGCGAGATACGCAGTATTTT. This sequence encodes CATSEPTGQRDTQYF.

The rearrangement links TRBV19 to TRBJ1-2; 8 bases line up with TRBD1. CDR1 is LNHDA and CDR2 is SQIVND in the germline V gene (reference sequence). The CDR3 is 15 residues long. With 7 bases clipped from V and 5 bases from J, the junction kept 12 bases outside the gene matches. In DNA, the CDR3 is TGTGCCAGTACCGCACGACAGGGGCCGGGATATGGCTACACCTTC. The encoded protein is CASTARQGPGYGYTF. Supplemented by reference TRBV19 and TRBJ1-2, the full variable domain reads DGGITQSPKYLFRKEGQNVTLSCEQNLNHDAMYWYRQDPGQGLRLIYYSQIVNDFQKGDIAEGYSVSREKKESFPLTVTSAQKNPTAFYLCASTARQGPGYGYTFGSGTRLTVV.

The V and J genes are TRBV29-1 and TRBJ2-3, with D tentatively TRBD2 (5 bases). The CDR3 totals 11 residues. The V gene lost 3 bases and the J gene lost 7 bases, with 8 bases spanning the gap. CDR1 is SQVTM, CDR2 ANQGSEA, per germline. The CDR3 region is CSVDEGYTQYF. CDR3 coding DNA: TGCAGCGTTGACGAGGGATATACGCAGTATTTT.

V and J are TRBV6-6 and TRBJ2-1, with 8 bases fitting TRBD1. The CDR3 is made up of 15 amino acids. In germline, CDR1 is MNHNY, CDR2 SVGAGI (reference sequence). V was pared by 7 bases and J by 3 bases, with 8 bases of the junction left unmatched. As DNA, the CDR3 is TGTGCCAGCACCTCGGACAGGGTCATCTACAATGAGCAGTTCTTC. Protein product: CASTSDRVIYNEQFF.

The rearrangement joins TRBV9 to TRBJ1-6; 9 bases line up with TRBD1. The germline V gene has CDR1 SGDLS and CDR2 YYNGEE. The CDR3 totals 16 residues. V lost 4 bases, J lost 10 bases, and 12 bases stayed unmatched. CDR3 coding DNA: TGTGCCAGCAGCCATAGCCGGGACAGGGTAAACTCACCCCTCCACTTT. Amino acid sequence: CASSHSRDRVNSPLHF.

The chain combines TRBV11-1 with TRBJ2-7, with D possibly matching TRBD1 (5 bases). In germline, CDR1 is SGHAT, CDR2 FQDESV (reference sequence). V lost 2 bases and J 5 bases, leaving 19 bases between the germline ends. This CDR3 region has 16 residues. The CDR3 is CASSLLSTVGSDEQYF. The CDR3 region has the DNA TGTGCCAGCAGCTTACTGTCGACAGTCGGGTCAGACGAGCAGTACTTC. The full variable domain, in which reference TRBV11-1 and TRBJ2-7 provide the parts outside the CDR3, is EAEVAQSPRYKITEKSQAVAFWCDPISGHATLYWYRQILGQGPELLVQFQDESVVDDSQLPKDRFSAERLKGVDSTLKIQPAELGDSAMYLCASSLLSTVGSDEQYFGPGTRLTVT.

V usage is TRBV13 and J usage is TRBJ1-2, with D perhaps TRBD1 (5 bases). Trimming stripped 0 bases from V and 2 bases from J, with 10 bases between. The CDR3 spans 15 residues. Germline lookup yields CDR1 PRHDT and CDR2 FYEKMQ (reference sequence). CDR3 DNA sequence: TGTGCCAGCAGCTTAGGAAGGGGTGCCAACTATGGCTACACCTTC. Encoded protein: CASSLGRGANYGYTF.

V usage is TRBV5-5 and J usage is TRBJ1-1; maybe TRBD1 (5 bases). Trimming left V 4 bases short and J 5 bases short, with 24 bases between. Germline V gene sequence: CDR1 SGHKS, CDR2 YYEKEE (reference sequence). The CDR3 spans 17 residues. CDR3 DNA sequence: TGTGCCAGCAGCCCCCCTTACCGGGCGCGGGAGGGGACTGAAGCTTTCTTT. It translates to CASSPPYRAREGTEAFF.